This paragraph reports one T cell receptor beta chain. The antigen is not known. Following culture for 9 to 11 days, CD4+ T cells were isolated. Each participant received a vaccine that was either BNT162b2 or mRNA-1273, given as two doses. Prior SARS-CoV-2 infection was absent in the vaccine recipients, as shown by negative nucleocapsid antibodies. These data originate in a study of vaccination effects on CD4 cells after COVID-19. Study-wide points: Clones induced by infection and by vaccine showed marked clonal contraction late after vaccination.

The junction had 6 bases not matched to a gene; V was cut back by 5 bases and J by 12 bases. This CDR3 is 12 amino acids long. Looked up from germline, CDR1 is MNHEY and CDR2 is SVGAGI. Produced via immunoSEQ multiplex PCR; TCRdb's table is partial and in-frame only. The repertoire includes tens of thousands of clones, around 73% of them detected once, and about 2.3% sits in the top ten. The chain is built from TRBV6-5 and TRBJ2-2; 7 positions match TRBD1. The sample in question was CD4+ T cells from PBMCs cultured without peptide, obtained after COVID-19 vaccination. The sequence was obtained from a human donor who received a COVID-19 vaccine. CDR3: CASSSAQGQLFF. CDR3 DNA sequence: TGTGCCAGCAGTAGTGCACAGGGGCAGCTGTTTTTT.